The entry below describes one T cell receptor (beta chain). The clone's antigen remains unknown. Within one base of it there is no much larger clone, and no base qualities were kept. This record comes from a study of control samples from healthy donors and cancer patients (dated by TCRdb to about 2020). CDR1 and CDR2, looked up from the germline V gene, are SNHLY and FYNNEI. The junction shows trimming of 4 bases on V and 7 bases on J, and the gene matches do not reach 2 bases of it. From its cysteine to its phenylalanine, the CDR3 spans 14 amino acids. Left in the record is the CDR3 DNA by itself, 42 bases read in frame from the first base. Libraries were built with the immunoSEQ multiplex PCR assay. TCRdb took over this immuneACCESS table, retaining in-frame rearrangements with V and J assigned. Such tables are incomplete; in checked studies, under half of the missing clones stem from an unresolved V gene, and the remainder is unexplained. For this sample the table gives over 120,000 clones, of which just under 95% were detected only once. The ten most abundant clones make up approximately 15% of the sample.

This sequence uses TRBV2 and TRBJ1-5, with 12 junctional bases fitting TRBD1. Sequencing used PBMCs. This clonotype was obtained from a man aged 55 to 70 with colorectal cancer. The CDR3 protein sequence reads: CASSVGTGGQPQHF. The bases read TGTGCCAGCAGTGTCGGGACAGGGGGCCAGCCCCAGCATTTT.